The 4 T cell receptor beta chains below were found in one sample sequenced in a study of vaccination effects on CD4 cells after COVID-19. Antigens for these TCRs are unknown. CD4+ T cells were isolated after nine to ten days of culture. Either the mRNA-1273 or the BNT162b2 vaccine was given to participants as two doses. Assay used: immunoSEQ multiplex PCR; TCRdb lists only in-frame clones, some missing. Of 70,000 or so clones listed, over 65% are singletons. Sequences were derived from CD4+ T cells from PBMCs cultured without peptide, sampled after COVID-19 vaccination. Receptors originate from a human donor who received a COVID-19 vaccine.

CDR3 sequence (DNA): TGTGCCAGCAGCCTGGGTTTGGACATTCAGTACTTC. It yields the protein CASSLGLDIQYF. V gene TRBV5-6 combines with J gene TRBJ2-4; D gene uncertain. CDR3 length: 12 residues. Trimming took off 4 bases at V and 8 bases at J, with 10 bases between the two ends. The germline V gene has CDR1 SGHDT and CDR2 YYEEEE.

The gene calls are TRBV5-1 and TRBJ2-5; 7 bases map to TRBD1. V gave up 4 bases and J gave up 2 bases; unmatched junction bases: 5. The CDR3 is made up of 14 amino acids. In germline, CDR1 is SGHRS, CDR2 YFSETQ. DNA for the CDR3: TGCGCCAGCAGCGAGGGGACAGAACAAGAGACCCAGTACTTC. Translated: CASSEGTEQETQYF. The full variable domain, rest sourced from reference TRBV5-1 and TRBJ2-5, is KAGVTQTPRYLIKTRGQQVTLSCSPISGHRSVSWYQQTPGQGLQFLFEYFSETQRNKGNFPGRFSGRQFSNSRSEMNVSTLELGDSALYLCASSEGTEQETQYFGPGTRLLVL.

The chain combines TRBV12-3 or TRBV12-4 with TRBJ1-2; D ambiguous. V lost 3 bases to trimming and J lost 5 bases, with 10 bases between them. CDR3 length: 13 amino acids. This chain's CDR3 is CASSFWSGYGYTF. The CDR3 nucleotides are TGTGCCAGCAGTTTCTGGTCTGGGTATGGCTACACCTTC.

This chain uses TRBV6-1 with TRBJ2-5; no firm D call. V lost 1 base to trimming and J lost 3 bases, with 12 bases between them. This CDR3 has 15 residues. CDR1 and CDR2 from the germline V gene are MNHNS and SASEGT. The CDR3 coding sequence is TGTGCCAGCAGTGAAGTGTGGCAGAGAAAAGAGACCCAGTACTTC. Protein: CASSEVWQRKETQYF.